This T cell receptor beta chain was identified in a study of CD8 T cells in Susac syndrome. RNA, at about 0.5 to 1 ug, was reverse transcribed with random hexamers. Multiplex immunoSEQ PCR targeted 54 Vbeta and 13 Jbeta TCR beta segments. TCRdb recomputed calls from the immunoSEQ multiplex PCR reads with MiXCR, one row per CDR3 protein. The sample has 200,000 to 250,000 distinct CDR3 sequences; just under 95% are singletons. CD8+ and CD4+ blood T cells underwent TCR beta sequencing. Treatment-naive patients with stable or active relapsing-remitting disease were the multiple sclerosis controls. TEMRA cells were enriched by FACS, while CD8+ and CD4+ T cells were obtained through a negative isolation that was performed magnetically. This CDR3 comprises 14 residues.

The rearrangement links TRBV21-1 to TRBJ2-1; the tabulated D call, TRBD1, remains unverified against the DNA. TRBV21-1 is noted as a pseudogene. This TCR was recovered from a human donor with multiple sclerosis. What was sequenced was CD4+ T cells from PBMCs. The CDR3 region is CASNRAGRYNEQFF. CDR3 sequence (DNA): TGTGCCAGCAACCGGGCAGGACGCTACAATGAGCAGTTCTTC.